What follows are 5 T cell receptor beta chains derived from one specimen sequenced in a study of PD-L1 blockade in urothelial cancer (dated by TCRdb to between 2016 and 2019). Library preparation was by the immunoSEQ multiplex PCR assay. TCRdb mirrors the immuneACCESS table, restricted to in-frame sequences. Some clones are absent from its copies; in checked studies, under half trace to an unresolved V gene, and the reason for the others is unknown. This sample comprises over 20,000 clones, approximately 89% of them detected only once. Of the sample, approximately 10% is held by the ten largest clones. Read against the paper, the sample's time point label means: peripheral blood 6 weeks after treatment start. Source: PBMCs, taken around atezolizumab (anti-PD-L1) treatment. The receptors derive from an older woman with urothelial cancer.

This chain joins TRBV4-1 and TRBJ2-5; D gene unclear. The CDR3 runs 14 residues. V lost 0 bases, J lost 5 bases, and 10 bases lay in between. CDR1 is MGHRA and CDR2 is YSYEKL in the germline V gene. The CDR3 loop is CASSQELPSETQYF. DNA of the CDR3: TGCGCCAGCAGCCAAGAACTTCCCTCGGAGACCCAGTACTTC.

The genes are TRBV7-7 and TRBJ2-1; no clear D. Germline lookup yields CDR1 SSHAT and CDR2 FNYEAQ (reference sequence). The CDR3 totals 15 residues. Trimming removed 2 bases from V and 0 bases from J, with 8 bases in between. CDR3 DNA sequence: TGTGCCAGCAGCTTATCGATGAGCTCCTACAATGAGCAGTTCTTC. The encoded protein is CASSLSMSSYNEQFF.

V usage is TRBV15 and J usage is TRBJ1-2; D is possibly TRBD1 (5 bases). Trimming pared 3 bases from V and 8 bases from J, leaving 13 bases between. This CDR3 spans 13 amino acids. Germline CDR1 reads LNHNV; CDR2 reads YYDKDF (reference sequence). CDR3 bases: TGTGCCACCAGCAGGGTCCGGGGGGAGGGCTACACCTTC. Its protein is CATSRVRGEGYTF.

V and J are TRBV5-6 and TRBJ1-4, with TRBD1 matching over 9 bases. The ends lost 0 bases at V and 8 bases at J; junction bases unmatched: 8. Looked up from germline, CDR1 is SGHDT and CDR2 is YYEEEE. This CDR3 has 16 amino acids. In nucleotides, the CDR3 is TGTGCCAGCAGCTTGGCGGAGACAGGGGGACGAGAAAAACTGTTTTTT. Protein product: CASSLAETGGREKLFF. The full variable domain, with the rest looked up from reference TRBV5-6 and TRBJ1-4, is DAGVTQSPTHLIKTRGQQVTLRCSPKSGHDTVSWYQQALGQGPQFIFQYYEEEERQRGNFPDRFSGHQFPNYSSELNVNALLLGDSALYLCASSLAETGGREKLFFGSGTQLSVL.

CDR3 loop: CASSHTSVEQFF. The CDR3 DNA reads as TGTGCCAGCAGTCATACGTCGGTTGAGCAGTTCTTC. This chain uses TRBV6-6 with TRBJ2-1; D gene unclear. CDR3 length: 12 amino acids. Trimming removed 5 bases at V and 9 bases at J, with 11 bases between. Germline lookup yields CDR1 MNHNY and CDR2 SVGAGI (reference sequence).